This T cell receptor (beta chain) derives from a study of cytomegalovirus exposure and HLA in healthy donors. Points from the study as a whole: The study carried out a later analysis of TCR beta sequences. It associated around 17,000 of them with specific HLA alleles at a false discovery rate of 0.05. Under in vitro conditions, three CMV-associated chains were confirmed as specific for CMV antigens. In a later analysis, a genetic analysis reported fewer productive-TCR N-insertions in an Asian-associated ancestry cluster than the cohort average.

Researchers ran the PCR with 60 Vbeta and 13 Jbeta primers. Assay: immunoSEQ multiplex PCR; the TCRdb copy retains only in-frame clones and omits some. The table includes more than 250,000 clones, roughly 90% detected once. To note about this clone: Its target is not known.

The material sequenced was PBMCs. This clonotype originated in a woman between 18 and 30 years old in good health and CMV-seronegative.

CDR3 DNA: TGTGCCAGCAGCCACGCCCCCGGTACAGGGAACTATGGCTACACCTTC. It yields the protein CASSHAPGTGNYGYTF. This sequence joins TRBV5-4 and TRBJ1-2; the D gene is possibly TRBD1 (6 bases). Germline CDR1 and CDR2: SGHNT and YYREEE (reference sequence). This CDR3 is 16 amino acids long. V was trimmed by 4 bases and J by 2 bases, leaving 18 bases between them.